This entry lists 13 T cell receptor beta chains sequenced from one sample in a study of shared clonotypes between healthy human individuals. TCRdb keeps only in-frame clones here, not all; method: immunoSEQ multiplex PCR. The sample contains roughly 1 million clones, roughly 80% of which appear only once. Source material: memory CD4+ T cells sorted from blood. Subset in this sample: CD45RA-negative fraction. These TCRs come from a man aged 18 to 30 in good health.

The chain couples TRBV6-5 to TRBJ1-1, with TRBD1 identical over 9 bases. V lost 5 bases to trimming and J lost 4 bases; unmatched junction nucleotides: 8. CDR3 length: 15 residues. Looked up from germline, CDR1 is MNHEY and CDR2 is SVGAGI. The chain's CDR3 is CASSVDRGWGTEAFF. The CDR3 region has the DNA TGTGCCAGCAGTGTGGACAGGGGCTGGGGCACTGAAGCTTTCTTT.

The chain links TRBV10-3 to TRBJ2-3, with D tentatively TRBD1 or TRBD2 (5 bases each). The CDR3 totals 12 residues. Germline V gives CDR1 ENHRY, CDR2 SYGVKD. V was shortened by 8 bases and J by 11 bases, with 17 bases between the two germline ends. The CDR3 protein is CAIGDDPTGQYF. CDR3 DNA sequence: TGTGCCATCGGGGACGACCCGACTGGGCAGTATTTT.

This CDR3 reads CASSFRDGSGYTF. DNA for the CDR3: TGCGCCAGCAGCTTTCGGGACGGCTCTGGCTACACCTTC. This chain joins TRBV4-3 and TRBJ1-2; TRBD1 might be the D (5 bases). Trimming took off 5 bases at V and 7 bases at J, with 14 bases between the two ends. The CDR3 sequence is 13 residues long. Germline CDR1 LGHNA, CDR2 YSLEER.

This clone showed up many times. The sample holds other DNA sequences that translate to the same CDR3. V is TRBV2 and J is TRBJ1-1; 9 nucleotides agree with TRBD1. Per germline, CDR1 SNHLY and CDR2 FYNNEI. The CDR3 extends over 13 amino acids. V lost 7 bases, J lost 1 base, and 1 base stayed unmatched. The CDR3 bases are TGTGCCAGCACGGGACAGGGGAACACTGAAGCTTTCTTT. This encodes CASTGQGNTEAFF. The whole variable domain, remainder taken from reference TRBV2 and TRBJ1-1, is EPEVTQTPSHQVTQMGQEVILRCVPISNHLYFYWYRQILGQKVEFLVSFYNNEISEKSEIFDDQFSVERPDGSNFTLKIRSTKLEDSAMYFCASTGQGNTEAFFGQGTRLTVV.

The chain is built from TRBV5-1 and TRBJ1-4; possibly TRBD1 for D (6 bases). The V and J ends lost 7 bases and 2 bases respectively, with 18 bases between them. Germline V gene sequence: CDR1 SGHRS, CDR2 YFSETQ. There are 16 residues in the CDR3. DNA for the CDR3: TGCGCCAGCGCCGAAGGGGGGACATCGACTAATGAAAAACTGTTTTTT. Its translation: CASAEGGTSTNEKLFF.

The chain is built from TRBV6-6 and TRBJ1-2, with D hard to call. Trimming took 7 bases from V and 8 from J, leaving 17 bases between them. The CDR3 contains 13 residues. CDR1 and CDR2 (germline): MNHNY, SVGAGI (reference sequence). The CDR3 loop reads CASTPGSARGYTF. The CDR3 DNA follows: TGTGCCAGCACCCCCGGTTCGGCCCGAGGCTACACCTTC.

The chain couples TRBV9 to TRBJ2-1, with 11 bases identical to TRBD2. The length of the CDR3 is 17 residues. V gave up 1 base and J gave up 4 bases; unmatched junction bases: 7. Germline CDR1 SGDLS, CDR2 YYNGEE. The CDR3, as DNA: TGTGCCAGCAGCGTATCAACGGGACTAGCGGTGTACAATGAGCAGTTCTTC. Encoded protein: CASSVSTGLAVYNEQFF.

The chain uses TRBV6-1 and TRBJ1-5; weak D call: TRBD1 (5 bases). Per the germline V gene, CDR1 is MNHNS and CDR2 is SASEGT. V was cut by 2 bases and J by 9 bases, with 20 bases left in between. The CDR3 covers 16 residues. In nucleotides, the CDR3 is TGTGCCAGCAGTGAAAGTATGGGACGGACCCCTTGGCCCCAGCATTTT. Residues: CASSESMGRTPWPQHF.

There are many counts of this clone. Distinct nucleotide sequences in the sample also encode this CDR3. The chain couples TRBV19 to TRBJ1-2; D is unresolved. Germline V gene lookup returns CDR1 LNHDA and CDR2 SQIVND (reference sequence). The CDR3 totals 13 residues. V lost 2 bases and J 0 bases, leaving 4 bases between the germline ends. In DNA, the CDR3 is TGTGCCAGTAGTATACAGACTAACTATGGCTACACCTTC. This gives the protein CASSIQTNYGYTF.

The rearrangement joins TRBV28 to TRBJ2-7; 7 positions match TRBD2. The CDR3 contains 13 residues. Germline V gene lookup returns CDR1 MDHEN and CDR2 SYDVKM. With 7 bases clipped from V and 2 bases from J, the junction kept 5 bases outside the gene matches. CDR3 residues: CASMGGDPYEQYF. CDR3 DNA sequence: TGTGCCAGCATGGGGGGGGACCCCTACGAGCAGTACTTC.

The chain employs TRBV9 and TRBJ2-7, with 11 bases identical to TRBD2. The V segment lost 3 bases and the J segment 3 bases; nucleotides outside the gene matches: 2. This CDR3 region has 14 residues. Per the germline V gene, CDR1 is SGDLS and CDR2 is YYNGEE. The CDR3 here is CASSAGLAGYEQYF. The CDR3, as DNA: TGTGCCAGCAGCGCCGGACTAGCGGGCTACGAGCAGTACTTC.

The rearrangement joins TRBV6-6 to TRBJ2-7, with 7 bases that match TRBD2. The CDR3 length is 15 residues. The V gene's germline CDR1 is MNHNY and CDR2 SVGAGI (reference sequence). The ends lost 6 bases at V and 5 bases at J; junction bases unmatched: 13. In DNA form, the CDR3 reads TGTGCCAGCAGAATGCTGGGCGGGAGTTCCCACGAGCAGTACTTC. This sequence encodes CASRMLGGSSHEQYF.

The chain is built from TRBV2 and TRBJ2-7, with 11 bases matching TRBD2. Unmatched junction bases numbered 5, after V lost 5 bases and J lost 2 bases. Per the germline V gene, CDR1 is SNHLY and CDR2 is FYNNEI. The CDR3 runs 15 residues. Written as DNA, the CDR3 is TGTGCCAGCAGTTCGGGACTAGCGGCACCCTACGAGCAGTACTTC. The encoded protein is CASSSGLAAPYEQYF.